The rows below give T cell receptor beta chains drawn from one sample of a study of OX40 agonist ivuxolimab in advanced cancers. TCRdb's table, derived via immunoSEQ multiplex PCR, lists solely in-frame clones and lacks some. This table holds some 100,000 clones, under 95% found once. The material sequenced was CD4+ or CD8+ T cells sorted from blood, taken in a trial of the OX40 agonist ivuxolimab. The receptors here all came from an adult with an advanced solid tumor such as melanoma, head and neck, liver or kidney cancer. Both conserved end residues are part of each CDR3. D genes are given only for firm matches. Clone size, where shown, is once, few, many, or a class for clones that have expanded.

CDR3 DNA: TGCAGCGTCCGGACGGGGGTATACGAGCAGTACTTC; CDR3 protein: CSVRTGVYEQYF; clone size: .; D gene: .; V gene: TRBV29-1; J gene: TRBJ2-7
CDR3 DNA: TGTGCCATCAGTCCGACTAGCGGAAACACCGGGGAGCTGTTTTTT; CDR3 protein: CAISPTSGNTGELFF; clone size: .; D gene: TRBD2; V gene: TRBV10-3; J gene: TRBJ2-2
CDR3 DNA: TGTGCCAGCAGTGAGACGGCGATGAACACTGAAGCTTTCTTT; CDR3 protein: CASSETAMNTEAFF; clone size: .; D gene: .; V gene: TRBV6-1; J gene: TRBJ1-1
CDR3 DNA: TGCGCCAGCAGCTTGGAGTCAGGGGGCGCAGATACGCAGTATTTT; CDR3 protein: CASSLESGGADTQYF; clone size: .; D gene: TRBD1; V gene: TRBV5-1; J gene: TRBJ2-3
CDR3 DNA: TGTGCCAGCAGCCCTCGGGGGAGCAGACGTAACTATGGCTACACCTTC; CDR3 protein: CASSPRGSRRNYGYTF; clone size: .; D gene: .; V gene: TRBV16; J gene: TRBJ1-2
CDR3 DNA: TGTGCCAGCAGCTTAGGACAGTTAGATACTGAAGCTTTCTTT; CDR3 protein: CASSLGQLDTEAFF; clone size: .; D gene: .; V gene: TRBV11-2; J gene: TRBJ1-1
CDR3 DNA: TGTGCCAGCGTTCATGAACCGGGACTAGCTTCCCACGAGCAGTACTTC; CDR3 protein: CASVHEPGLASHEQYF; clone size: .; D gene: TRBD2; V gene: TRBV28; J gene: TRBJ2-7
CDR3 DNA: TGTGCCAGCAGCACCCGACAGGGCGCTAACTATGGCTACACCTTC; CDR3 protein: CASSTRQGANYGYTF; clone size: .; D gene: TRBD1; V gene: TRBV5-4; J gene: TRBJ1-2
CDR3 DNA: TGTGCCAGTAGTGGGTATTGGGACAGGGCTGGGGTTACGCAGTATTTT; CDR3 protein: CASSGYWDRAGVTQYF; clone size: once; D gene: TRBD1; V gene: TRBV19; J gene: TRBJ2-3
CDR3 DNA: TGTGCCAGCTCACCAACCGGGACGCCTACCTCCTCCTCTGGGGCCAACGTCCTGACTTTC; CDR3 protein: CASSPTGTPTSSSGANVLTF; clone size: .; D gene: .; V gene: TRBV18; J gene: TRBJ2-6
CDR3 DNA: TGTGCCAGCAGAGAGACAGGGAATTTAGACGAGCAGTACTTC; CDR3 protein: CASRETGNLDEQYF; clone size: .; D gene: TRBD1; V gene: TRBV28; J gene: TRBJ2-7
CDR3 DNA: TGTGCCAGCGCTCCCGGGCTAGCCTATCAAGAGACCCAGTACTTC; CDR3 protein: CASAPGLAYQETQYF; clone size: .; D gene: .; V gene: TRBV19; J gene: TRBJ2-5
CDR3 DNA: TGTGCCAGCACCCGCGGGACAGGGGGCACTGAAGCTTTCTTT; CDR3 protein: CASTRGTGGTEAFF; clone size: .; D gene: TRBD1; V gene: TRBV6-5; J gene: TRBJ1-1
CDR3 DNA: TGTGCCAGCAGCGTAACTAGCACGAAGACCGGGGAGCTGTTTTTT; CDR3 protein: CASSVTSTKTGELFF; clone size: .; D gene: .; V gene: TRBV9; J gene: TRBJ2-2
CDR3 DNA: TGTGCCAGCAGCCAAGGTTCCAGCACACTCTATGGCTACACCTTC; CDR3 protein: CASSQGSSTLYGYTF; clone size: .; D gene: .; V gene: TRBV14; J gene: TRBJ1-2
CDR3 DNA: TGTGCCAGAAGCTTCCTGGGGAGCGGGAGAGAAATAGTCAAAAACATTCAGTACTTC; CDR3 protein: CARSFLGSGREIVKNIQYF; clone size: .; D gene: TRBD2; V gene: TRBV5-3; J gene: TRBJ2-4
CDR3 DNA: TGTGCCAGCAGCTTTAGACAGGGGGAAGCTTTCTTT; CDR3 protein: CASSFRQGEAFF; clone size: .; D gene: TRBD1; V gene: TRBV7-2; J gene: TRBJ1-1
CDR3 DNA: TGTGCCAGCAGCTTAGCGGGAGGGAATCAGCCCCAGCATTTT; CDR3 protein: CASSLAGGNQPQHF; clone size: .; D gene: .; V gene: TRBV7-2; J gene: TRBJ1-5
CDR3 DNA: TGTGCCAGCAGCCCCACTTTGTCCGGGGTGAGCACTGAAGCTTTCTTT; CDR3 protein: CASSPTLSGVSTEAFF; clone size: .; D gene: .; V gene: TRBV9; J gene: TRBJ1-1
CDR3 DNA: TGTGCCAGCAGCCCCCCGACTAGCGGGACGGGTGATACGCAGTATTTT; CDR3 protein: CASSPPTSGTGDTQYF; clone size: once; D gene: TRBD2; V gene: TRBV7-6; J gene: TRBJ2-3
CDR3 DNA: TGTGCCACCAGCAGAGGGAGGGAGTCCAACTATGGCTACACCTTC; CDR3 protein: CATSRGRESNYGYTF; clone size: .; D gene: .; V gene: TRBV15; J gene: TRBJ1-2
CDR3 DNA: TGCAGCGTTGAAAGGGGTGGCGGCTACACCTTC; CDR3 protein: CSVERGGGYTF; clone size: .; D gene: .; V gene: TRBV29-1; J gene: TRBJ1-2
CDR3 DNA: TGTGCCAGCAGTGAATTAATCCGCGGGTCTAATTCACCCCTCCACTTT; CDR3 protein: CASSELIRGSNSPLHF; clone size: .; D gene: .; V gene: TRBV25-1; J gene: TRBJ1-6
CDR3 DNA: TGCAGCGTAGGGGCAATGGAAAAACTGTTTTTT; CDR3 protein: CSVGAMEKLFF; clone size: .; D gene: .; V gene: TRBV29-1; J gene: TRBJ1-4
CDR3 DNA: TGCAGCGCCCGGAGGCCGTCCTCTGGGGCCAACGTCCTGACTTTC; CDR3 protein: CSARRPSSGANVLTF; clone size: .; D gene: .; V gene: TRBV29-1; J gene: TRBJ2-6
CDR3 DNA: TGTGCCAGCAGCCAAGATATGGGTCAGGGAAGCTACACCTTC; CDR3 protein: CASSQDMGQGSYTF; clone size: .; D gene: .; V gene: TRBV14; J gene: TRBJ1-2
CDR3 DNA: TGTGCCAGCAGCTCCCGGGACTACCTCAATGAGCAGTTCTTC; CDR3 protein: CASSSRDYLNEQFF; clone size: once; D gene: TRBD2; V gene: TRBV4-2; J gene: TRBJ2-1
CDR3 DNA: TGTGCCAGCAGCCCGGGACTAGCGGGGCCTAGCACAGATACGCAGTATTTT; CDR3 protein: CASSPGLAGPSTDTQYF; clone size: once; D gene: TRBD2; V gene: TRBV4-2; J gene: TRBJ2-3
CDR3 DNA: TGTGCCAGCAGTGTCGACAGGGGCTACGAGCAGTACTTC; CDR3 protein: CASSVDRGYEQYF; clone size: .; D gene: TRBD1; V gene: TRBV7-3; J gene: TRBJ2-7
CDR3 DNA: TGCGCCAGCAGGACAGGGGGGCGGTTGAAAGCTTTCTTT; CDR3 protein: CASRTGGRLKAFF; clone size: .; D gene: TRBD1; V gene: TRBV10-1; J gene: TRBJ1-1
CDR3 DNA: TGCAGCGTTGAGTCCGGGACCCGTAACATTCAGTACTTC; CDR3 protein: CSVESGTRNIQYF; clone size: .; D gene: .; V gene: TRBV29-1; J gene: TRBJ2-4
CDR3 DNA: TGTGCCAGCAGCCAACCCGGGACAGCATCTGGCTACACCTTC; CDR3 protein: CASSQPGTASGYTF; clone size: .; D gene: TRBD1; V gene: TRBV7-3; J gene: TRBJ1-2
CDR3 DNA: TGTGCCAGCAGAAGAGCGACAGAGAACTATGGCTACACCTTC; CDR3 protein: CASRRATENYGYTF; clone size: once; D gene: .; V gene: TRBV6-6; J gene: TRBJ1-2
CDR3 DNA: TGTGCCAGCAAGGGACTCCGGGCTGTATCAGATACGCAGTATTTT; CDR3 protein: CASKGLRAVSDTQYF; clone size: .; D gene: .; V gene: TRBV6-6; J gene: TRBJ2-3
CDR3 DNA: TGTGCCAGCAGCCCACAAACAGGATCCACAGGGGAGCTGTTTTTT; CDR3 protein: CASSPQTGSTGELFF; clone size: .; D gene: .; V gene: TRBV7-3; J gene: TRBJ2-2
CDR3 DNA: TGTGCCACCAGCAGAGATCCCCAGGGGGCATATCAGCCCCAGCATTTT; CDR3 protein: CATSRDPQGAYQPQHF; clone size: .; D gene: TRBD1; V gene: TRBV15; J gene: TRBJ1-5
CDR3 DNA: TGTGCCAGCAGTTCGCAGGGGACGAACACCGGGGAGCTGTTTTTT; CDR3 protein: CASSSQGTNTGELFF; clone size: .; D gene: .; V gene: TRBV11-2; J gene: TRBJ2-2
CDR3 DNA: TGCGCCAGCAGCCAAGATTTTACAGCTAAGAACACTGAAGCTTTCTTT; CDR3 protein: CASSQDFTAKNTEAFF; clone size: .; D gene: .; V gene: TRBV4-1; J gene: TRBJ1-1
CDR3 DNA: TGTGCTCTTTCGGGGGGGCCGAGCTCCTACAATGAGCAGTTCTTC; CDR3 protein: CALSGGPSSYNEQFF; clone size: .; D gene: .; V gene: TRBV21-1; J gene: TRBJ2-1
CDR3 DNA: TGTGCCATCAGTGCGGCACTAGCGGGAGTCTACAATGAGCAGTTCTTC; CDR3 protein: CAISAALAGVYNEQFF; clone size: once; D gene: TRBD2; V gene: TRBV10-3; J gene: TRBJ2-1
CDR3 DNA: TGCGCCAGCAGCCCAAGTTGGCTAGCCTTAGGCACAGATACGCAGTATTTT; CDR3 protein: CASSPSWLALGTDTQYF; clone size: once; D gene: .; V gene: TRBV5-1; J gene: TRBJ2-3
CDR3 DNA: TGTGCCAGTAGTATGGGGGCTGTTCCGAACACCGGGGAGCTGTTTTTT; CDR3 protein: CASSMGAVPNTGELFF; clone size: .; D gene: .; V gene: TRBV19; J gene: TRBJ2-2
CDR3 DNA: TGCGCCAGCAGCATTCTACGGGCAGGCCTAGGGGAGACCCAGTACTTC; CDR3 protein: CASSILRAGLGETQYF; clone size: .; D gene: .; V gene: TRBV5-1; J gene: TRBJ2-5
CDR3 DNA: TGTGCCAGCAGTTTCGTCGGACAGGGGGCTAACACAGATACGCAGTATTTT; CDR3 protein: CASSFVGQGANTDTQYF; clone size: .; D gene: TRBD1; V gene: TRBV27; J gene: TRBJ2-3
CDR3 DNA: TGTGCCAGCAGTTACCTTCTAGCGGGGGGGGCCCAGTACTTC; CDR3 protein: CASSYLLAGGAQYF; clone size: .; D gene: TRBD2; V gene: TRBV6-6; J gene: TRBJ2-5